This T cell receptor (beta chain) appears in the sequencing data of a study of T-cell reconstitution after alpha-beta-depleted transplantation in children. Study outcomes and limitations: By one year post-transplant, T-cell counts and diversity largely arose from T cells that were newly produced. About two months after transplant, alpha-beta T cells reportedly came from several hundred expanded graft clones. Recipient T cells and thymic progenitors that survived were the source of the high TCRbeta diversity seen at day 60 in some patients.

This clonotype was recorded a few times. The antigen is not known. During its preparation, the TCRbeta library received unique molecular identifiers. TCRdb processed the PCR reads anew with MiXCR; each CDR3 protein has one entry. The repertoire holds 450,000 to 550,000 distinct CDR3 sequences, with about an eighth as singletons. The starting material was PBMCs, mostly from graft donor cells, obtained 180 days after TCRalphabeta/CD19-depleted stem cell transplant. The source is a female patient between 2 and 10 years old who had a stem cell transplant for aplastic anemia, so the T cells may come from the graft donor.

This CDR3 is CSVTGGLNTEAFF. For the CDR3, the DNA is TGCAGCGTGACGGGGGGCCTGAACACTGAAGCTTTCTTT. V usage is TRBV29-1 and J usage is TRBJ1-1, with a weak D call TRBD1 (6 bases). Between the trimmed V and J ends, which lost 6 bases and 0 bases, there was a span of 11 bases. Per the germline V gene, CDR1 is SQVTM and CDR2 is ANQGSEA. The CDR3 totals 13 residues. Together with reference TRBV29-1 and TRBJ1-1, the CDR3 gives the full variable domain: SAVISQKPSRDICQRGTSLTIQCQVDSQVTMMFWYRQQPGQSLTLIATANQGSEATYESGFVIDKFPISRPNLTFSTLTVSNMSPEDSSIYLCSVTGGLNTEAFFGQGTRLTVV.